This T cell receptor beta chain comes out of a study of beta chain features in type 1 diabetes. The sample holds a few counts of this clone. The target antigen is unknown. Trimming took off 4 bases at V and 4 bases at J, with 7 bases between the two ends. This CDR3 contains 11 residues. Germline-derived CDR1 and CDR2 are DFQATT and SNEGSKA (reference sequence). General study findings and limits: Researchers could not determine here whether HLA type influences TCRB rearrangement. Researchers reported that naive, central memory and Treg TCRB repertoires appeared more similar in patients than in healthy donors. Shorter templates might be favored by PCR, equally in patients and controls.

Since all of the isolated RNA was reverse transcribed, expressed TCRB transcripts were what got sequenced. TCRdb keeps only in-frame clones here, not all; method: immunoSEQ multiplex PCR. The data show 200,000 to 250,000 clones, with under 13% seen just once and 1% to 1.5% held by the top ten. Purity exceeded 98% in all sorted populations. This clonotype was obtained from a man between 18 and 35 years old in good health. The genes are TRBV20-1 and TRBJ2-5, with D unclear. The specimen sequenced was central memory CD4+ T cells from blood. CDR3 DNA: TGCAGTGCTACTTTCAGAGAGACCCAGTACTTC. It encodes CSATFRETQYF.